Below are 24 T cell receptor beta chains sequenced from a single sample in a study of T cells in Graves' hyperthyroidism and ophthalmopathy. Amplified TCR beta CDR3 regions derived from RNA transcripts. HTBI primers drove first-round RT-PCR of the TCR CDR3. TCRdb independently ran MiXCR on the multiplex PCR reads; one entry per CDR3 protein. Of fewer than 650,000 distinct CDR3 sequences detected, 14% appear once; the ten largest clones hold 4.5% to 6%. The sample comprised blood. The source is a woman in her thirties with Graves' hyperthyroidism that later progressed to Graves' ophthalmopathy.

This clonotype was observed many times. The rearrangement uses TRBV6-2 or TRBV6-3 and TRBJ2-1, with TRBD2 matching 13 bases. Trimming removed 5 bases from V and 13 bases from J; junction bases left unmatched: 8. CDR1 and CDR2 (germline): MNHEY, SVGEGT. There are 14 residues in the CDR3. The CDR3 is CASSQGLAGRGQFF. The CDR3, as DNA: TGTGCCAGCAGTCAGGGACTAGCGGGGAGAGGACAGTTCTTC.

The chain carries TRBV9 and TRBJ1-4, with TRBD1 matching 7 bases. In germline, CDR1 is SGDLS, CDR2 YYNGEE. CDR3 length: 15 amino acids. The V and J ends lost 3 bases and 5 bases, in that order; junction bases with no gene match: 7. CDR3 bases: TGTGCCAGCAGCGAGTGGGGACAGCCCAATGAAAAACTGTTTTTT. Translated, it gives CASSEWGQPNEKLFF.

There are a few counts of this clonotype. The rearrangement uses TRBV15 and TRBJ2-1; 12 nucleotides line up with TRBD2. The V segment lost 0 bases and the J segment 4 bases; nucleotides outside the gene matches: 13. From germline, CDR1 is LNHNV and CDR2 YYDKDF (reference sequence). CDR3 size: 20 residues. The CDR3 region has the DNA TGTGCCACCAGCAGAGATGACCCTAGCGGGAGGGCCGGGATTTACAATGAGCAGTTCTTC. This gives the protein CATSRDDPSGRAGIYNEQFF.

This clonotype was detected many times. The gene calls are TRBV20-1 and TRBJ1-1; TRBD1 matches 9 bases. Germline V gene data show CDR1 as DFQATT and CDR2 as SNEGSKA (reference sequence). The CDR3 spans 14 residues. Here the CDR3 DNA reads TGCAGCCTTCGACAGGGGGGGATGAACACTGAAGCTTTCTTT. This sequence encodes CSLRQGGMNTEAFF.

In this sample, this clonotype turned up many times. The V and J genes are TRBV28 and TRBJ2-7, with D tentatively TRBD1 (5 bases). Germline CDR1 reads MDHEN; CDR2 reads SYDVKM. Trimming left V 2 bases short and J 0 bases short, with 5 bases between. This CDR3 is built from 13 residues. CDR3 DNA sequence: TGTGCCAGCAGTTTACAGGGCTCCTACGAGCAGTACTTC. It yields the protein CASSLQGSYEQYF.

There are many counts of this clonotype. The CDR3 coding sequence is TGTGCCAGCAGTGGGACTAGCGACACAGATACGCAGTATTTT. This gives the protein CASSGTSDTDTQYF. This sequence joins TRBV28 and TRBJ2-3; TRBD2 agrees at 10 bases. The germline gives CDR1 MDHEN, CDR2 SYDVKM. With V trimmed by 5 bases and J by 2 bases, 1 base remained unmatched. The CDR3 covers 14 residues. The full variable domain, in which reference TRBV28 and TRBJ2-3 provide the parts outside the CDR3, is DVKVTQSSRYLVKRTGEKVFLECVQDMDHENMFWYRQDPGLGLRLIYFSYDVKMKEKGDIPEGYSVSREKKERFSLILESASTNQTSMYLCASSGTSDTDTQYFGPGTRLTVL.

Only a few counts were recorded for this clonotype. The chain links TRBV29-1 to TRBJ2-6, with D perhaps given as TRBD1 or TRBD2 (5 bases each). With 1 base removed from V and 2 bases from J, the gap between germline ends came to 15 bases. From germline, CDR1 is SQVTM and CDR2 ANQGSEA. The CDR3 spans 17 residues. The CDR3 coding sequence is TGCAGCGTTGAAGTGACCCCCCCGGGGCCTGGGGCCAACGTCCTGACTTTC. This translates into CSVEVTPPGPGANVLTF.

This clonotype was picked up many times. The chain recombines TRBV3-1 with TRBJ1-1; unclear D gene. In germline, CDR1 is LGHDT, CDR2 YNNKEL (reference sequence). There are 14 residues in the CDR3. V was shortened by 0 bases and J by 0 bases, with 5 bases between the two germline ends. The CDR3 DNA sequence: TGTGCCAGCAGCCAAGATCGGGTGAACACTGAAGCTTTCTTT. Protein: CASSQDRVNTEAFF.

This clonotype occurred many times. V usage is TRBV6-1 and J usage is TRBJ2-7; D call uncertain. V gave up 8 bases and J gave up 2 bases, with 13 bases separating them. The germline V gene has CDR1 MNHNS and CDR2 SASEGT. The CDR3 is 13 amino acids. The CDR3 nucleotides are TGTGCCAGCTGGTCGGGCAACGCCTACGAGCAGTACTTC. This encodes CASWSGNAYEQYF.

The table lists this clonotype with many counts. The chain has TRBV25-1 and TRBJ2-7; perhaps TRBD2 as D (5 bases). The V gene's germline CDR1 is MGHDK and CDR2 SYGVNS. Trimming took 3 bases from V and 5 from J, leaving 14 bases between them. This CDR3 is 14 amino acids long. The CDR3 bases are TGTGCCAGCAGTGATGTTCTAGCTTTCCACGAGCAGTACTTC. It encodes CASSDVLAFHEQYF.

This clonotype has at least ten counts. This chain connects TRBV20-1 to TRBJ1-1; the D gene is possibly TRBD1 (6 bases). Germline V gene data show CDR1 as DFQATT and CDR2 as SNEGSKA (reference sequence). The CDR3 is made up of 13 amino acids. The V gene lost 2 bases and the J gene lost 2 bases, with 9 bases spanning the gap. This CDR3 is CSARRTVNTEAFF. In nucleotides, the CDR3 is TGCAGTGCTAGAAGGACAGTTAACACTGAAGCTTTCTTT.

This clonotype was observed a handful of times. The CDR3 here is CASSFYSGTDTEAFF. The DNA for the CDR3 is TGTGCCAGCAGTTTTTATTCAGGGACAGACACTGAAGCTTTCTTT. This chain uses TRBV6-1 with TRBJ1-1; 7 nucleotides agree with TRBD1. Trimming took 5 bases from V and 3 from J; bases not matched to a gene: 9. The CDR3 contains 15 residues. Germline V gene lookup returns CDR1 MNHNS and CDR2 SASEGT.

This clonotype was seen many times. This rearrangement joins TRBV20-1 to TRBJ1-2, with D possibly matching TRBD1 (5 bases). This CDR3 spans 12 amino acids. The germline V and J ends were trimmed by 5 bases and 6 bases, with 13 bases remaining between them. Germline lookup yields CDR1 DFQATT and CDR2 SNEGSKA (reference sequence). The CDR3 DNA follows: TGCAGTGCTGGCGGGACTTCCCATGGCTACACCTTC. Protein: CSAGGTSHGYTF.

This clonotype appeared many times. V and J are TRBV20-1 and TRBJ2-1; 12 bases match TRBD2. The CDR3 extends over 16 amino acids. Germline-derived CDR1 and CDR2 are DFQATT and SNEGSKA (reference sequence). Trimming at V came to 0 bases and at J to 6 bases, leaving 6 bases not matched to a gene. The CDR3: CSARDYGLAGRNEQFF. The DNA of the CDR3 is TGCAGTGCTAGAGACTACGGACTAGCGGGACGCAATGAGCAGTTCTTC.

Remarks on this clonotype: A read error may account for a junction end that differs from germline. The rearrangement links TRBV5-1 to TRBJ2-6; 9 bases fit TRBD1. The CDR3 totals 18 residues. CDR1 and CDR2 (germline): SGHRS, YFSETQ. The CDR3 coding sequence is TGCGCCAGCAGCTTGACGACAGGGGGAGGAACTGGGGCCAAGGTCCTGACTTTC. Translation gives CASSLTTGGGTGAKVLTF.

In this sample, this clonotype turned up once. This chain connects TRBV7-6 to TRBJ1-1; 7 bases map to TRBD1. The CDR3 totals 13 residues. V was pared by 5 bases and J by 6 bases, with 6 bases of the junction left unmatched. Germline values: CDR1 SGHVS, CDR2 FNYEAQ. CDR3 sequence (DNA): TGTGCCAGCAGCCGAGAGGGACAGTCTGAAGCTTTCTTT. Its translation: CASSREGQSEAFF.

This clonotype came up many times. Here the CDR3 reads CSARDSVTYEQYF. The CDR3 DNA sequence: TGCAGTGCAAGGGACAGTGTCACCTACGAGCAGTACTTC. The V and J genes are TRBV20-1 and TRBJ2-7, with 7 bases matching TRBD1. Germline trimming cut 6 bases from V and 2 bases from J; bases unmatched to any gene: 7. CDR1 and CDR2 (germline): DFQATT, SNEGSKA (reference sequence). CDR3 length equals 13 residues.

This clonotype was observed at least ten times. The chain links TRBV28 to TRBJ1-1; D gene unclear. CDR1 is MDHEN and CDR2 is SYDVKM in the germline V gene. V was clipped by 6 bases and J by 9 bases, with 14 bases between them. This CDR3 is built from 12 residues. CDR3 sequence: CASRNGLDQAFF. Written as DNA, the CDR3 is TGTGCCAGCAGAAACGGATTAGACCAAGCTTTCTTT.

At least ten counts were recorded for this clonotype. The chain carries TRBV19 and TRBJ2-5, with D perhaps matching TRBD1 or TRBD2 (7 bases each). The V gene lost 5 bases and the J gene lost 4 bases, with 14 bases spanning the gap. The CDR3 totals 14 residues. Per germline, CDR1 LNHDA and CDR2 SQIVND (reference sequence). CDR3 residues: CASSSTGEGETQYF. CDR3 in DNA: TGTGCCAGTAGTTCAACAGGGGAGGGAGAGACCCAGTACTTC.

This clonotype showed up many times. The CDR3 reads CASSPFAEPSGNTIYF. The CDR3 DNA follows: TGTGCCAGCTCACCTTTTGCAGAACCCTCTGGAAACACCATATATTTT. The V and J genes are TRBV18 and TRBJ1-3; D call uncertain. The CDR3 extends over 16 amino acids. Deletions cut 3 bases from V and 0 bases from J, with 12 bases between. Looked up from germline, CDR1 is KGHSH and CDR2 is LQKENI. Full variable domain (outside the CDR3, taken from reference TRBV18 and TRBJ1-3): NAGVMQNPRHLVRRRGQEARLRCSPMKGHSHVYWYRQLPEEGLKFMVYLQKENIIDESGMPKERFSAEFPKEGPSILRIQQVVRGDSAAYFCASSPFAEPSGNTIYFGEGSWLTVV.

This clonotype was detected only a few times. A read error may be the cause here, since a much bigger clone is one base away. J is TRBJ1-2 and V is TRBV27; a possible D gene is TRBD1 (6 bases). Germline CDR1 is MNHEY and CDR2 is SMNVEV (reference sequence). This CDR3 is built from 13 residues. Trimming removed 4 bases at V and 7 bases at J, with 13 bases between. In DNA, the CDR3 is TGTGCCAGCAGTTCCAGGGGTGTCTGTGGCTACACCTTC. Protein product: CASSSRGVCGYTF.

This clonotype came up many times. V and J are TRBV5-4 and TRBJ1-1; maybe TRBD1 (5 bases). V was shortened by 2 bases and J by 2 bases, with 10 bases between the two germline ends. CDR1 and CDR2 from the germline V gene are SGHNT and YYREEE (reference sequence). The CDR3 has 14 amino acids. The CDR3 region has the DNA TGTGCCAGCAGCTTCGGACATCCAAACACTGAAGCTTTCTTT. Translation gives CASSFGHPNTEAFF.

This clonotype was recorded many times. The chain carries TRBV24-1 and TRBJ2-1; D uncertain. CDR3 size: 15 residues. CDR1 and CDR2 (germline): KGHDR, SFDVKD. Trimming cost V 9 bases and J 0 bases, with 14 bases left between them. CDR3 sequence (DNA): TGTGCCACCTCAAAGACGGTAAGCTCCTACAATGAGCAGTTCTTC. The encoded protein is CATSKTVSSYNEQFF.

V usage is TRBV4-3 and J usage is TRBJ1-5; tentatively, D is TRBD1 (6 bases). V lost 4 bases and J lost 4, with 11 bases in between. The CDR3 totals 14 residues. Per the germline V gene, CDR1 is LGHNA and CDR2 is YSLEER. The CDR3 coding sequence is TGCGCCAGCAGCCCGGAGACAGGTAATCAGCCCCAGCATTTT. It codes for CASSPETGNQPQHF.